The 14 T cell receptor beta chains below all came from one sample that was sequenced in a study of chemoradiotherapy in HPV16-positive cancers. The assay was immunoSEQ multiplex PCR, and TCRdb's table has in-frame clones only and misses some. The table lists tens of thousands of clones, 80% of them singletons. The sequencing here drew on blood, taken from a patient who underwent chemoradiotherapy. The receptors stem from a human donor with HPV-associated anogenital cancer.

The V gene is TRBV23-1, the J gene TRBJ2-7; 7 bases are shared with TRBD1. TRBV23-1 counts as an open reading frame of uncertain function. The V gene end was trimmed by 0 bases and the J gene end by 4 bases; junction bases not matched to a gene: 12. The CDR3 sequence is 17 residues long. The CDR3 DNA sequence: TGCGCCAGCAGTCAATCGGCGGACGGACAGGTGCGGTACGAGCAGTACTTC. Amino acids: CASSQSADGQVRYEQYF.

The V and J genes are TRBV10-3 and TRBJ2-2, with TRBD2 matching over 10 bases. Germline loops: CDR1 ENHRY, CDR2 SYGVKD. The CDR3 runs 14 residues. With 4 bases clipped from V and 5 bases from J, the junction kept 1 base outside the gene matches. CDR3 residues: CAISGSGGTGELFF. CDR3 bases: TGTGCCATCAGTGGTAGCGGGGGGACCGGGGAGCTGTTTTTT.

This chain connects TRBV30 to TRBJ2-6, with TRBD1 as a possible D gene (6 bases). V shed 2 bases and J shed 2 bases, with 19 bases lying between them. This CDR3 is 18 amino acids long. CDR1 is GTSNPN, CDR2 SVGIG, per germline (reference sequence). CDR3: CAWSPDLPGVPGANVLTF. In DNA form, the CDR3 reads TGTGCCTGGAGTCCAGACCTACCAGGGGTTCCTGGGGCCAACGTCCTGACTTTC. Together with reference TRBV30 and TRBJ2-6, the CDR3 gives the full variable domain: SQTIHQWPATLVQPVGSPLSLECTVEGTSNPNLYWYRQAAGRGLQLLFYSVGIGQISSEVPQNLSASRPQDRQFILSSKKLLLSDSGFYLCAWSPDLPGVPGANVLTFGAGSRLTVL.

The rearrangement links TRBV7-9 to TRBJ2-3, with 11 bases fitting TRBD1. Germline CDR1 is SEHNR and CDR2 is FQNEAQ (reference sequence). This CDR3 is built from 16 residues. V was clipped by 6 bases and J by 4 bases; unmatched bases: 9. The DNA for the CDR3 is TGTGCCAGCAGGGAGGGGGACAGGGGGAGTTCAGATACGCAGTATTTT. Its translation is CASREGDRGSSDTQYF.

The chain combines TRBV19 with TRBJ1-5, with a possible D match to TRBD1 (6 bases). The CDR3 covers 15 residues. CDR1 is LNHDA, CDR2 SQIVND, per germline (reference sequence). V was clipped by 5 bases and J by 2 bases, with 13 bases between them. The DNA for the CDR3 is TGTGCCAGTAGTGGACAGTCGTACGGCAATCAGCCCCAGCATTTT. As protein: CASSGQSYGNQPQHF.

In nucleotides, the CDR3 is TGCAGCGTTGCCCCGGGACGGGGGGAGCTGTTTTTT. Encoded protein: CSVAPGRGELFF. The J gene is TRBJ2-2, the V gene TRBV29-1; D may correspond to TRBD1 or TRBD2 (5 bases each). CDR1 and CDR2 from the germline V gene are SQVTM and ANQGSEA. CDR3 length: 12 residues. Trimming cost V 4 bases and J 8 bases, with 11 bases left between them.

The chain carries TRBV19 and TRBJ2-2; D could derive from TRBD1 or TRBD2 (6 bases each). Trimming took off 6 bases at V and 3 bases at J, with 14 bases between the two ends. CDR1 and CDR2 from the germline V gene are LNHDA and SQIVND (reference sequence). The CDR3 contains 15 residues. CDR3: CASRKGGLYTGELFF. As DNA, the CDR3 is TGTGCCAGTAGGAAGGGGGGCCTGTACACCGGGGAGCTGTTTTTT.

The V call is TRBV7-2, the J call TRBJ1-3; D is unresolved. CDR1 is SGHTA and CDR2 is FQGNSA in the germline V gene. The CDR3 is 16 residues long. Trimming shortened V by 5 bases and J by 0 bases, and 14 bases separated the two germline ends. The CDR3 nucleotides are TGTGCCAGCAGCACCCGTCCGGCTTCCTCTGGAAACACCATATATTTT. Protein product: CASSTRPASSGNTIYF.

The chain carries TRBV9 and TRBJ2-7; perhaps TRBD1 as D (6 bases). V was pared by 3 bases and J by 3 bases, with 13 bases between. The germline V gene encodes CDR1 SGDLS and CDR2 YYNGEE. The CDR3 consists of 14 residues. CDR3 in DNA: TGTGCCAGCAGCGGGTACACAGGGAACTACGAGCAGTACTTC. Protein product: CASSGYTGNYEQYF.

The chain combines TRBV7-3 with TRBJ1-5, with D unclear. Germline V gene sequence: CDR1 SGHTA, CDR2 FQGTGA. This CDR3 is built from 13 residues. Trimming took off 1 base at V and 6 bases at J, with 7 bases between the two ends. This chain's CDR3 is CASSLNGVQPQHF. CDR3 nucleotides: TGTGCCAGCAGCTTAAACGGGGTTCAGCCCCAGCATTTT.

The V and J genes are TRBV6-1 and TRBJ2-7; 9 bases fit TRBD2. The trim removed 4 bases at V and 2 bases at J, leaving 12 bases unmatched. CDR1 and CDR2 from the germline V gene are MNHNS and SASEGT. The CDR3 spans 17 residues. The DNA of the CDR3 is TGTGCCAGCAGTGTTTCTCTAGCGGGGACCCTAACCTACGAGCAGTACTTC. Protein: CASSVSLAGTLTYEQYF.

This chain connects TRBV5-4 to TRBJ1-4, with a weak D call TRBD1 (5 bases). Germline V gene lookup returns CDR1 SGHNT and CDR2 YYREEE (reference sequence). Deletions cut 4 bases from V and 4 bases from J, with 17 bases between. CDR3 length: 16 residues. The CDR3 DNA sequence: TGTGCCAGCAGCCCGGACTTACAGGCCCATAATGAAAAACTGTTTTTT. Translated: CASSPDLQAHNEKLFF. The whole variable domain, filled in from reference TRBV5-4 and TRBJ1-4, reads ETGVTQSPTHLIKTRGQQVTLRCSSQSGHNTVSWYQQALGQGPQFIFQYYREEENGRGNFPPRFSGLQFPNYSSELNVNALELDDSALYLCASSPDLQAHNEKLFFGSGTQLSVL.

The chain has TRBV13 and TRBJ1-1; D unresolved. The germline V gene encodes CDR1 PRHDT and CDR2 FYEKMQ (reference sequence). V was pared by 1 base and J by 0 bases, with 6 bases between. This CDR3 contains 14 residues. CDR3 sequence: CASSLETVNTEAFF. CDR3 nucleotides: TGTGCCAGCAGCTTAGAGACGGTGAACACTGAAGCTTTCTTT.

This chain joins TRBV5-4 and TRBJ1-1; D is uncertain. Germline CDR1 reads SGHNT; CDR2 reads YYREEE (reference sequence). This CDR3 is built from 13 residues. Trimming removed 0 bases at V and 5 bases at J, with 8 bases between. The CDR3 DNA sequence: TGTGCCAGCAGCTTGGGGCCGGGAACTGAAGCTTTCTTT. Translating gives CASSLGPGTEAFF. Variable domain in full (rest from reference TRBV5-4 and TRBJ1-1): ETGVTQSPTHLIKTRGQQVTLRCSSQSGHNTVSWYQQALGQGPQFIFQYYREEENGRGNFPPRFSGLQFPNYSSELNVNALELDDSALYLCASSLGPGTEAFFGQGTRLTVV.